This TCR beta chain was obtained from a study of T cell responses to AZD1222 COVID-19 vaccine. Whole-study findings and limits: Only after the peak T cell response were repertoires sampled. Clonal diversity was possibly underestimated, and the donors were mostly white British, with more females. Just a handful of AZD1222 recipients tested seropositive at baseline.

This CDR3 region has 13 residues. CDR1 is SGDLS, CDR2 YYNGEE, per germline. Between the trimmed V and J ends, which lost 0 bases and 4 bases, there was a span of 5 bases. This clone was picked up a small number of times. Its antigen is not identified. Clones were read by immunoSEQ multiplex PCR, and TCRdb kept only the in-frame ones, dropping some. Of 85,000 to 130,000 clones listed, 85% to 90% are singletons. This TCR derives from an adult in good health. This material consisted of peripheral blood, taken on day 0 of AZD1222 vaccination. The rearrangement joins TRBV9 to TRBJ2-1; D might be TRBD2 (5 bases). CDR3 in DNA: TGTGCCAGCAGCGTAGCGGGGTACAATGAGCAGTTCTTC. Translating gives CASSVAGYNEQFF.